This T cell receptor beta chain came from a study of technical replicates of blood from a few donors. Only in-frame clones appear in the TCRdb table, and some are missing; sequencing was by immunoSEQ multiplex PCR. Among around 80,000 clones listed, 93% were seen once. CDR1 is SGDLS, CDR2 YYNGEE, per germline. V shed 2 bases and J shed 5 bases, with 10 bases lying between them. The CDR3 runs to 13 residues. The sequenced sample was T cells isolated from PBMCs. The chain links TRBV9 to TRBJ1-1; D gene uncertain. This TCR came from a human donor in good health. This CDR3 reads CASSVRTGTEAFF. In DNA, the CDR3 is TGTGCCAGCAGCGTTAGGACGGGGACTGAAGCTTTCTTT.